This entry lists 9 T cell receptor beta chains sequenced from one sample in a study of graft-versus-host responses after intestinal transplantation. Antigen specificity for these receptors is unknown. Profiled with immunoSEQ multiplex PCR; TCRdb holds only in-frame clones, not every one. The table shows over 85,000 clones, with roughly 91% occurring only once. The specimen comprised unstimulated CD4+ T cells sorted from spleen or lymph node cells, sampled before transplant. The receptors were gathered from a human donor who was the organ donor for an intestinal transplant.

V is TRBV7-2 and J is TRBJ2-5; weak D call: TRBD2 (6 bases). CDR1 and CDR2 from the germline V gene are SGHTA and FQGNSA. V was pared by 6 bases and J by 5 bases, with 10 bases between. The CDR3 totals 12 residues. The chain's CDR3 is CASRGLAETQYF. CDR3 DNA sequence: TGTGCCAGCAGGGGACTCGCCGAGACCCAGTACTTC.

The chain is built from TRBV4-1 and TRBJ1-2, with 8 bases aligning to TRBD1. Losses at the gene ends were 3 bases for V and 2 bases for J; bases not matched to a gene: 11. Germline V gives CDR1 MGHRA, CDR2 YSYEKL. The CDR3 is 17 amino acids. This chain's CDR3 is CASSHEGTGSLNYGYTF. DNA of the CDR3: TGCGCCAGCAGCCATGAAGGGACAGGATCCCTGAACTATGGCTACACCTTC.

The V gene is TRBV28, the J gene TRBJ2-5; 8 positions agree with TRBD1. After removal of 3 bases from V and 2 bases from J, the junction contained 2 bases not matched to a gene. The CDR3 spans 14 residues. Germline lookup yields CDR1 MDHEN and CDR2 SYDVKM. The CDR3 loop reads CASSFRTGQETQYF. The CDR3 DNA reads as TGTGCCAGCAGTTTTAGGACAGGGCAAGAGACCCAGTACTTC.

This chain connects TRBV5-1 to TRBJ2-7; D is undetermined. The V gene's germline CDR1 is SGHRS and CDR2 YFSETQ. V lost 4 bases and J 3 bases, leaving 8 bases between the germline ends. This CDR3 has 12 amino acids. The CDR3 spells CASSGVGYEQYF. The CDR3 nucleotides read TGCGCCAGCAGCGGAGTCGGCTACGAGCAGTACTTC.

A word on this clone: Other DNA sequences in the sample encode the same CDR3. The V gene is TRBV5-3, the J gene TRBJ2-2; 7 bases agree with TRBD2. TRBV5-3 belongs to the ORF category, with a function that is uncertain. This CDR3 spans 15 amino acids. J gave up 5 bases and V 1 base, and 5 bases lay outside the gene matches. CDR3 in amino acids: CARSLRLARTGELFF. In DNA form, the CDR3 reads TGTGCCAGAAGCTTGAGACTAGCTCGGACCGGGGAGCTGTTTTTT.

With respect to this clone: Distinct nucleotide sequences in the sample also encode this CDR3. The chain links TRBV7-2 to TRBJ2-5, with TRBD2 matching 15 bases. Germline V lookup: CDR1 SGHTA, CDR2 FQGNSA. V lost 4 bases and J lost 5; bases outside the gene matches: 5. CDR3 size: 16 residues. CDR3 in DNA: TGTGCCAGCAGCTCGGGACTAGCGGGGGGACGGGAGACCCAGTACTTC. Amino acid sequence: CASSSGLAGGRETQYF.

The rearrangement uses TRBV7-2 and TRBJ2-5; 9 nucleotides align to TRBD2. CDR1 is SGHTA and CDR2 is FQGNSA in the germline V gene. After removal of 5 bases from V and 5 bases from J, the junction contained 12 bases not matched to a gene. This CDR3 comprises 16 residues. The CDR3 sequence: CASSRRERGAGETQYF. The CDR3 region has the DNA TGTGCCAGCAGCCGACGCGAGCGGGGGGCCGGGGAGACCCAGTACTTC.

This sequence joins TRBV4-3 and TRBJ2-3; 14 bases are a match to TRBD2. V shed 1 base and J 7 bases; nucleotides not matched to a gene: 10. This CDR3 has 18 amino acids. Germline-derived CDR1 and CDR2 are LGHNA and YSLEER. As DNA, the CDR3 is TGCGCCAGCAGCCAAGTGTCGACTAGCGGGGGGGCTCTACATACGCAGTATTTT. Its translation: CASSQVSTSGGALHTQYF.

The rearrangement uses TRBV2 and TRBJ1-5; 7 bases line up with TRBD1. Germline V gene sequence: CDR1 SNHLY, CDR2 FYNNEI. Trimming took 6 bases from V and 5 from J; bases not matched to a gene: 10. This CDR3 comprises 15 residues. In DNA, the CDR3 is TGTGCCAGCAGCGTTAGACAGGGAAGCTATCAGCCCCAGCATTTT. This encodes CASSVRQGSYQPQHF.